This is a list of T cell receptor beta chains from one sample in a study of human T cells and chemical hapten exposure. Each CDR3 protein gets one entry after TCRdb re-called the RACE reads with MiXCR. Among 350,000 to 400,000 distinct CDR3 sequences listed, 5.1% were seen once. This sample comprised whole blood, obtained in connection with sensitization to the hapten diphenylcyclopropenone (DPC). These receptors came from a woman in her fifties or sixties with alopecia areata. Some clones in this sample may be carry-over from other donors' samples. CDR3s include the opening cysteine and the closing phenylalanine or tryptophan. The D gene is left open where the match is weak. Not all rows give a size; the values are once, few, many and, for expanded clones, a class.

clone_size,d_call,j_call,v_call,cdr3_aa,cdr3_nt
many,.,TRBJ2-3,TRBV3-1,CASTKSSLDTQYF,TGTGCCAGCACCAAATCCAGCTTAGATACGCAGTATTTT
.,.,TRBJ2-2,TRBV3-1,CASSLEGCTGELFF,TGTGCCAGCAGCCTGGAGGGGTGCACCGGGGAGCTGTTTTTT
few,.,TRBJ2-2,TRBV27,CASIGGTGELFF,TGTGCCAGCATCGGGGGTACCGGGGAGCTGTTTTTT
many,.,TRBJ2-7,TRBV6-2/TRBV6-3,CATLRNYEQYF,TGTGCCACCCTGAGGAACTACGAGCAGTACTTC
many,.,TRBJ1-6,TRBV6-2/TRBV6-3,CASSPLGSPLHF,TGTGCCAGCAGTCCACTCGGTTCACCCCTCCACTTT
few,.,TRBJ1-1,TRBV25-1,CASSGRFPTEAFF,TGTGCCAGCAGTGGCAGGTTTCCGACTGAAGCTTTCTTT
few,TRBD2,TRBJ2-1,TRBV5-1,CASTPGGLAGGLEQFF,TGCGCCAGCACCCCCGGTGGGCTAGCGGGGGGCTTGGAGCAGTTCTTC
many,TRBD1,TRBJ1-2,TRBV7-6,CASSLQGAVNGYTF,TGTGCCAGCAGCTTACAGGGGGCAGTCAATGGCTACACCTTC
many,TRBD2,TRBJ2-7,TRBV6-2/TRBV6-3,CASRSSGGAYEQYF,TGTGCCAGCAGATCCAGCGGGGGGGCCTACGAGCAGTACTTC
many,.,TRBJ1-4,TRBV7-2,CASSLAGFNEKLFF,TGTGCCAGCAGCTTAGCAGGGTTTAATGAAAAACTGTTTTTT
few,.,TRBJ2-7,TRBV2,CASSETRGYEQYF,TGTGCCAGCAGTGAAACCAGGGGCTACGAGCAGTACTTC
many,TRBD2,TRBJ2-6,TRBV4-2,CASSQDLGGLAESSGANVLTF,TGTGCCAGCAGCCAAGATCTTGGGGGACTAGCGGAAAGCTCTGGGGCCAACGTCCTGACTTTC
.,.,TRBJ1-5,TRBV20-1,CSARASGGAGNQPQHF,TGCAGTGCTAGAGCTTCGGGGGGCGCCGGCAATCAGCCCCAGCATTTT
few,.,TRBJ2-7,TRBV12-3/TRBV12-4,CASSLTDEQYF,TGTGCCAGCAGTCTGACAGACGAGCAGTACTTC
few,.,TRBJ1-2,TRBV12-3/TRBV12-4,CASTRAGYGYTF,TGTGCCAGCACCCGCGCGGGATATGGCTACACCTTC
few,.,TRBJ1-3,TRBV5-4,CASSYGQSGNTIYF,TGTGCCAGCAGCTATGGACAGTCTGGAAACACCATATATTTT
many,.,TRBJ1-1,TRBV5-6,CASSPTRQENTEAFF,TGTGCCAGCAGCCCGACTAGACAGGAGAACACTGAAGCTTTCTTT
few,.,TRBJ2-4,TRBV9,CASSVGDSNIQYF,TGTGCCAGCAGCGTAGGGGATTCCAACATTCAGTACTTC
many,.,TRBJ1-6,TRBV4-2,CASSQEEGPESPLHF,TGTGCCAGCAGCCAAGAAGAGGGCCCTGAATCACCCCTCCACTTT
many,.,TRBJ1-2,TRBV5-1,CASSLVDTPNYGYTF,TGCGCCAGCAGCTTGGTGGACACACCTAACTATGGCTACACCTTC
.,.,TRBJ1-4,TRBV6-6,CASTSGRIPNEKLFF,TGTGCCAGCACCTCCGGACGGATCCCTAATGAAAAACTGTTTTTT
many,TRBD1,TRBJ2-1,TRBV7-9,CASSSAGTGVYNEQFF,TGTGCCAGCAGCTCCGCCGGGACAGGGGTCTACAATGAGCAGTTCTTC
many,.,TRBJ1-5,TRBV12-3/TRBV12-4,CASSRDHQPQHF,TGTGCCAGCAGCCGAGACCATCAGCCCCAGCATTTT
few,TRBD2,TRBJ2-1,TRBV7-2,CASSISGAENEQFF,TGTGCCAGCAGCATTAGCGGGGCGGAGAATGAGCAGTTCTTC
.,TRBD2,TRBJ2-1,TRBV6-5,CASSYSSSGAYNEQFF,TGTGCCAGCAGTTACTCGTCTAGCGGAGCTTACAATGAGCAGTTCTTC
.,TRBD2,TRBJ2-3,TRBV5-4,CASSHSRLAGENPSTDTQYF,TGTGCCAGCAGCCACAGTAGGCTAGCGGGGGAAAATCCTAGCACAGATACGCAGTATTTT
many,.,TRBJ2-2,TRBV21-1,CASSKAPDRGQETGELFF,TGTGCCAGCAGCAAAGCCCCTGACAGGGGGCAAGAGACCGGGGAGCTGTTTTTT
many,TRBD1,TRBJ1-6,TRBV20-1,CSASVRQGSNSPLHF,TGCAGTGCTAGCGTCCGACAGGGGAGTAACTCACCCCTCCACTTT
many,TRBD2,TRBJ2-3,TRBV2,CASRTGLAGMTDTQYF,TGTGCCAGCAGGACGGGACTAGCCGGGATGACAGATACGCAGTATTTT
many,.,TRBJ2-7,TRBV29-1,CSGTGPMGQYF,TGCAGCGGCACAGGGCCCATGGGGCAGTACTTC
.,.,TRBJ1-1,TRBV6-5,CASSSRAQRAEAFF,TGTGCCAGCAGTTCCAGGGCCCAAAGGGCTGAAGCTTTCTTT
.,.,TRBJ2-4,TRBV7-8,CASSLGMRGFLAKNIQYF,TGTGCCAGCAGCTTAGGAATGAGAGGTTTTCTAGCCAAAAACATTCAGTACTTC
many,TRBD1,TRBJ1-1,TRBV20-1,CSARDPGQAFTEAFF,TGCAGTGCTAGAGATCCCGGACAGGCCTTCACTGAAGCTTTCTTT
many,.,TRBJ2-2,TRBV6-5,CASSYPGPGELFF,TGTGCCAGCAGTTACCCAGGGCCCGGGGAGCTGTTTTTT
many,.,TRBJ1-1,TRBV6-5,CASRKVMNTEAFF,TGTGCCAGCAGAAAAGTGATGAACACTGAAGCTTTCTTT
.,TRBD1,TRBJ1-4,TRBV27,CASSQGAGQGALKLFF,TGTGCCAGCAGTCAGGGAGCGGGACAGGGGGCGTTGAAACTGTTTTTT
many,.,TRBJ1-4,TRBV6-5,CASSYRPAGDEKLFF,TGTGCCAGCAGTTACCGTCCGGCAGGAGATGAAAAACTGTTTTTT
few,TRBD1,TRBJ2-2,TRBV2,CASIQGDSNTGELFF,TGTGCCAGCATACAGGGGGATTCGAACACCGGGGAGCTGTTTTTT
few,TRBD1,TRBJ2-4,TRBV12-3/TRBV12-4,CASRDRGVKNIQYF,TGTGCCAGCAGAGACAGGGGGGTAAAAAACATTCAGTACTTC
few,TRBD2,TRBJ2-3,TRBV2,CASSPGTSLADTQYF,TGTGCCAGCAGCCCCGGGACTAGTTTGGCAGATACGCAGTATTTT
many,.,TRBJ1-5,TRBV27,CASSSSGTFVNQPQHF,TGTGCCAGCAGTTCATCCGGGACCTTTGTCAATCAGCCCCAGCATTTT
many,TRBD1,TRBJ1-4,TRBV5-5,CASSGTGPSPATNEKLFF,TGTGCCAGCAGCGGGACAGGGCCATCCCCGGCAACTAATGAAAAACTGTTTTTT
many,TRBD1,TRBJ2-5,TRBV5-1,CASSLRTGTQETQYF,TGCGCCAGCAGCCTCCGGACAGGAACCCAAGAGACCCAGTACTTC
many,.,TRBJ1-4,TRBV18,CASSPQQGAGEKLFF,TGTGCCAGCTCACCACAACAGGGCGCCGGTGAAAAACTGTTTTTT
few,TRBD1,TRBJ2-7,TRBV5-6,CASRWGQNYEQYF,TGTGCCAGCAGGTGGGGACAGAATTACGAGCAGTACTTC
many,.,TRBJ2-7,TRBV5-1,CASSLGSVRDEQYF,TGCGCCAGCAGCTTGGGTTCGGTACGCGACGAGCAGTACTTC
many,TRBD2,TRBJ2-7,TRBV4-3,CASSHGLAESYEQYF,TGCGCCAGCAGCCATGGACTAGCGGAGTCCTACGAGCAGTACTTC
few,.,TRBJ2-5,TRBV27,CASSLSRTRGTQYF,TGTGCCAGCAGTTTATCACGGACGAGGGGGACCCAGTACTTC
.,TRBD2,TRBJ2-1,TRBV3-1,CASSQVAGGANEQFF,TGTGCCAGCAGCCAAGTTGCGGGGGGGGCCAATGAGCAGTTCTTC
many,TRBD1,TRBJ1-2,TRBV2,CASSVDRGNNYGYTF,TGTGCCAGCAGTGTCGACAGGGGGAATAACTATGGCTACACCTTC
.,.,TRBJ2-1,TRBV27,CASSLGGGTVAYNEQFF,TGTGCCAGCAGTTTAGGGGGCGGGACGGTGGCCTACAATGAGCAGTTCTTC
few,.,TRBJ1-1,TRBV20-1,CSAARGRGVTEAFF,TGCAGTGCCGCCCGGGGCAGGGGAGTCACTGAAGCTTTCTTT
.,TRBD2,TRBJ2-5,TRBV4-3,CASSQRQGLAEETQYF,TGCGCCAGCAGCCAAAGACAGGGACTAGCGGAAGAGACCCAGTACTTC
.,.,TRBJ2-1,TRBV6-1,CASSDRVYNEQFF,TGTGCCAGCTCTGACCGCGTTTACAATGAGCAGTTCTTC
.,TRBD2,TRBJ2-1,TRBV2,CASSPDSGRAGLGQFF,TGTGCCAGCAGTCCTGATAGCGGGAGGGCTGGTTTGGGGCAGTTCTTC
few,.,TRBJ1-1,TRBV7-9,CASTPPGVNTEAFF,TGTGCCAGCACCCCCCCGGGGGTCAACACTGAAGCTTTCTTT
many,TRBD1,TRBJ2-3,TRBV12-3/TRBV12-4,CASSFGTGRQYF,TGTGCCAGCAGTTTTGGGACAGGGAGGCAGTATTTT
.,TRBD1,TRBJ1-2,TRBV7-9,CASSLSTGPNYGYTF,TGTGCCAGCAGCCTTTCGACAGGGCCCAACTATGGCTACACCTTC
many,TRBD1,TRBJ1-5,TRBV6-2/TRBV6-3,CASGPGGAVQPQHF,TGTGCCAGTGGTCCAGGGGGCGCGGTTCAGCCCCAGCATTTT
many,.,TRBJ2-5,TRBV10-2,CASSDSLGTQYF,TGCGCCAGCAGTGACTCGTTGGGAACCCAGTACTTC